Presented here are 20 T cell receptor beta chains from one specimen sequenced in a study of tumor-infiltrating lymphocytes in primary liver carcinoma (dated by TCRdb to 2016 to 2017). Sequenced using an Illumina HiSeq 2500. Starting from 450 to 500 ng total RNA, TCRbeta-specific cDNA was produced by reverse transcription with a constant-region primer and ProtoScript II reverse transcriptase. Three nested multiplex PCR rounds, following a slightly modified ARM-PCR procedure, were used to build the TCRbeta libraries. Each of the first two PCR rounds ran for about 9 cycles and used multiplex TRBV1-TRBV30 forward primers together with a Cbeta reverse primer. TCRdb passed the public sequencing reads through fastp at Q25 and MiXCR, retaining productive beta sequences. Rows with a matching CDR3 protein are joined into one entry that keeps the most common DNA and genes. The sample table records 50,000 or so distinct CDR3 sequences; approximately 80% of these occur just once. The ten largest account for approximately 25% of the sample.

Total RNA and DNA were co-extracted from approximately 20-30 mg of bulk tissue with the AllPrep DNA/RNA mini kit, without cell sorting. Sequenced sample: liver tumor tissue from sampling region 5. The sample's cell subset or site label, decoded: tumor region T5, tumor centre. The receptor set was obtained from a man aged 40-49 years with primary liver carcinoma and hepatitis B virus infection.

This clonotype was found a few times. It may be a read error: a sequence one base away is much more abundant. The chain's CDR3 is CVSSKGTGEEPQHF. Here the CDR3 DNA reads TGTGTCAGCAGTAAAGGGACAGGGGAGGAGCCCCAGCATTTT. The chain recombines TRBV2 with TRBJ1-5; 10 bases align to TRBD1. CDR1 SNHLY and CDR2 FYNNEI come from the germline V gene. The CDR3 is 14 amino acids. The whole variable domain, remainder taken from reference TRBV2 and TRBJ1-5, is EPEVTQTPSHQVTQMGQEVILRCVPISNHLYFYWYRQILGQKVEFLVSFYNNEISEKSEIFDDQFSVERPDGSNFTLKIRSTKLEDSAMYFCVSSKGTGEEPQHFGDGTRLSIL.

Concerning this clonotype itself: Because it lacks the conserved phenylalanine or tryptophan at the end, this CDR3 is likely a read error. This chain links TRBV11-1 with TRBJ2-2; D might be TRBD1 (5 bases). Germline V CDR1 and CDR2: SGHAT, FQDESV (reference sequence). The CDR3 totals 15 residues. V gave up 5 bases and J gave up 6 bases, with 16 bases separating them. CDR3 nucleotide sequence: TGTGCCAGCAGCCTTACAGGACCTTTCTCCGGGGAGCTGTTTATT. Amino acids: CASSLTGPFSGELFI.

A few counts support this clonotype. The chain joins TRBV11-2 to TRBJ1-2; unclear D gene. Looked up from germline, CDR1 is SGHAT and CDR2 is FQNNGV. Trimming stripped 0 bases from V and 6 bases from J, with 14 bases between. This CDR3 has 15 residues. DNA for the CDR3: TGTGCCAGCAGCTTAGATCCGTGGATCGCCGATGGCTACACCTTC. This translates into CASSLDPWIADGYTF. Based on the CDR3 plus reference TRBV11-2 and TRBJ1-2, the full variable domain is EAGVAQSPRYKIIEKRQSVAFWCNPISGHATLYWYQQILGQGPKLLIQFQNNGVVDDSQLPKDRFSAERLKGVDSTLKIQPAKLEDSAVYLCASSLDPWIADGYTFGSGTRLTVV.

A remark on this clonotype: At one of its ends the junction is not consistent with the germline gene, which may arise from a read error. The rearrangement links TRBV11-1 to TRBJ2-1, with 8 bases aligning to TRBD2. Germline V lookup: CDR1 SGHAT, CDR2 FQDESV (reference sequence). The CDR3 spans 16 residues. CDR3 nucleotide sequence: TGTGCCAACAGCCCCCGGGGACTAGTGGGAGTCGGGGAGCAGCTCTTC. Encoded protein: CANSPRGLVGVGEQLF.

This clonotype occurred a few times. This chain joins TRBV7-2 and TRBJ2-1; D may be TRBD1 or TRBD2 (5 bases each). The CDR3 runs 13 residues. Trimming took off 5 bases at V and 6 bases at J, with 11 bases between the two ends. Germline V gene lookup returns CDR1 SGHTA and CDR2 FQGNSA. CDR3 bases: TGTGCCAGCAGCCGGGACCAGACCAATGAGCAGTTCTTC. Residues: CASSRDQTNEQFF.

Turning to this clonotype: An end of the junction differs from the germline gene, which may be a read error. This sequence joins TRBV11-3 and TRBJ2-7; 7 bases fit TRBD1. Germline values: CDR1 SGHNT, CDR2 YENEEA. The CDR3 is 13 residues long. The CDR3 DNA is TGTGCCAACAACGTGGGACAGTCCTACGAGGAGTACTTC. Translated: CANNVGQSYEEYF.

In regard to this clonotype: The junction and the germline gene differ at one end; a read error may be behind it. This sequence joins TRBV13 and TRBJ2-1; 7 nucleotides match TRBD2. The CDR3 runs to 16 residues. Germline V gives CDR1 PRHDT, CDR2 FYEKMQ (reference sequence). For the CDR3, the DNA is TGTGCCAGCAGCGGCCGGGGGGAGAGCTACTACAATAAGCAGTTCTTC. It is translated as CASSGRGESYYNKQFF. Full variable domain (rest looked up from reference TRBV13 and TRBJ2-1): AAGVIQSPRHLIKEKRETATLKCYPIPRHDTVYWYQQGPGQDPQFLISFYEKMQSDKGSIPDRFSAQQFSDYHSELNMSSLELGDSALYFCASSGRGESYYNKQFFGPGTRLTVL.

This clonotype was observed a single time. One junction end does not reproduce the germline sequence, and a read error may be involved. The chain links TRBV11-2 to TRBJ2-1, with TRBD2 matching over 9 bases. This CDR3 is 16 amino acids long. CDR1 is SGHAT and CDR2 is FQNNGV in the germline V gene. CDR3 protein: CASSLTSGSSHNEQFF. The DNA for the CDR3 is TGTGCCAGCAGCCTGACTAGCGGCAGCTCCCACAATGAGCAGTTCTTC.

Remarks on this clonotype: One junction end disagrees with the germline gene, perhaps due to a read error. The chain combines TRBV29-1 with TRBJ1-1; D not certain. Germline CDR1 and CDR2: SQVTM and ANQGSEA. The CDR3 has 10 residues. The CDR3 is CSALETEAFF. The CDR3 bases are TGCAGCGCACTTGAAACTGAAGCCTTCTTT.

With regard to this clonotype: Relative to the germline gene, one junction end is altered; a read error may explain this. The rearrangement links TRBV12-3 or TRBV12-4 to TRBJ1-1, with D hard to call. The CDR3 sequence is 12 residues long. CDR3 nucleotide sequence: TGTACCAGCAACCCGATTGGCACTAAAGCTTTCTTT. It translates to CTSNPIGTKAFF.

A word on this clonotype: This likely comes from a read error, as the CDR3 has no conserved phenylalanine or tryptophan at its end. The V and J genes are TRBV7-8 and TRBJ2-5; D is ambiguous. The length of the CDR3 is 13 residues. V lost 5 bases and J 5 bases, leaving 12 bases between the germline ends. From germline, CDR1 is SGHVS and CDR2 FQNEAQ. CDR3 loop: CASSVEVRETQYS. The CDR3 DNA sequence: TGTGCCAGCAGCGTCGAGGTCCGGGAGACCCAGTACTCC.

In regard to this clonotype: One end of the junction varies from germline; a read error may be responsible. The V call is TRBV7-9, the J call TRBJ2-7; the match to TRBD1 covers 9 bases. CDR3 length: 14 amino acids. Germline assignment: CDR1 SEHNR and CDR2 FQNEAQ (reference sequence). CDR3 region: CTSSRGQGEHEQYF. The CDR3, as DNA: TGTACCAGCAGCCGGGGACAGGGTGAACACGAGCAATACTTC. The full variable domain, with the rest looked up from reference TRBV7-9 and TRBJ2-7, is DTGVSQNPRHKITKRGQNVTFRCDPISEHNRLYWYRQTLGQGPEFLTYFQNEAQLEKSRLLSDRFSAERPKGSFSTLEIQRTEQGDSAMYLCTSSRGQGEHEQYFGPGTRLTVT.

On this clonotype itself: At one boundary the junction diverges from the germline segment, which might be a read error. This sequence joins TRBV6-6 and TRBJ1-2, with 7 nucleotides matching TRBD1. In germline, CDR1 is MNHNY, CDR2 SVGAGI (reference sequence). CDR3 length: 15 residues. The CDR3 nucleotides are TGTGCCAGCAGCTCTCTTGGACAGGCGAACTATGGCTACAGCTTC. Translation gives CASSSLGQANYGYSF.

This clonotype appeared a few times. The CDR3 does not end in the conserved phenylalanine or tryptophan, so this is likely a read error. The chain has TRBV9 and TRBJ2-1; tentatively, D is TRBD1 (6 bases). The CDR3 runs 15 residues. V was pared by 0 bases and J by 2 bases, with 9 bases between. The germline V gene has CDR1 SGDLS and CDR2 YYNGEE. The CDR3 reads CASSVGGLPYNEQFL. The CDR3 nucleotides read TGTGCCAGCAGCGTAGGGGGGCTGCCCTACAATGAGCAGTTCCTC.

In regard to this clonotype: The germline gene is not matched at one end of the junction; a read error may be the cause. The chain is built from TRBV6-1 and TRBJ2-1, with TRBD2 matching 8 bases. CDR3 length: 15 residues. Germline CDR1 MNHNS, CDR2 SASEGT. CDR3 amino acids: CTSSEEAGEYNEQFF. CDR3 nucleotide sequence: TGTACCAGCAGTGAAGAAGCGGGAGAGTACAATGAGCAGTTCTTC.

This rearrangement joins TRBV11-2 to TRBJ2-7; tentative D call: TRBD2 (6 bases). CDR3 length: 16 residues. CDR1 is SGHAT and CDR2 is FQNNGV in the germline V gene. Trimming pared 6 bases from V and 1 base from J, leaving 19 bases between. The CDR3 DNA follows: TGTGCCAGCAGGGCGGGACCGGGAGAAGGATCCTACGAGCAGTACTTC. Translating it yields CASRAGPGEGSYEQYF.

Concerning this clonotype itself: This likely comes from a read error, as the CDR3 has no conserved phenylalanine or tryptophan at its end. The limits of the CDR3 on the DNA are not certain, so only TCRdb's listed CDR3 is given. This rearrangement joins TRBV11-2 to TRBJ2-7; the table assigns TRBD2, which was not confirmed against the DNA. Germline values: CDR1 SGHAT, CDR2 FQNNGV. The CDR3 spans 15 amino acids, including both terminal residues. CDR3 sequence: CASSLTLAGASEQHY.

The chain has TRBV12-3 or TRBV12-4 and TRBJ2-7; D might be TRBD1 or TRBD2, each matching 7 bases. V dropped 4 bases and J dropped 6 bases, with 19 bases sitting between them. This CDR3 is built from 15 residues. For the CDR3, the DNA is TGTGCCAGCAGTTCAGCGGGGATGTACAGGGGCGAGCAGTACTTC. It codes for CASSSAGMYRGEQYF.

Of note for this clonotype: The junction does not match germline at one end; this may be a read error. V is TRBV4-1 and J is TRBJ2-5, with 11 bases that match TRBD2. There are 16 residues in the CDR3. In germline, CDR1 is MGHRA, CDR2 YSYEKL. This CDR3 is CDSSQNPGLAGETQYF. The CDR3 coding sequence is TGTGACAGCAGCCAAAATCCAGGACTAGCGGGAGAGACCCAGTACTTC.

As regards this clonotype: Germline and junction disagree at one end, which may indicate a read error. The chain links TRBV6-5 to TRBJ1-6; no firm D call. The germline V gene has CDR1 MNHEY and CDR2 SVGAGI. The CDR3 runs to 13 residues. CDR3 loop: CASSTKPNSPLHF. CDR3 DNA sequence: TGTGCCAGCAGCACTAAGCCGAATTCACCTCTCCACTTT.